The clone carrying this T cell receptor (beta chain) has only a few counts. Its antigen is not identified. At one of its ends the junction is not consistent with the germline gene, which may arise from a read error. The data belong to a study of blood T cells in healthy people across ages. Overall study findings and caveats: Versus aged donors, long-lived donors had higher diversity and more naive CD4+ cells. The authors considered diversity estimates from one million T cells to be underestimates. TCR beta diversity correlated strongly with naive T cell percentage.

PCR was performed a second time for about 6 to 12 cycles using a sample-barcoded 5' primer and a J-beta primer mix. Tagging of each cDNA molecule was performed by a template-switch adaptor with 12 random nucleotides. In TCRdb, the 5' RACE reads were re-called with MiXCR into one record per CDR3 protein. The profile shows under 1 million distinct CDR3 sequences, more than 40% of them singletons. The TCR comes from a man aged 55 to 69 in good health. Sequencing used blood.

The CDR3 region is CASSQEDNSVNNSPLHF. Written as DNA, the CDR3 is TGTGCCAGTAGCCAAGAGGACAACTCGGTAAATAATTCACCCCTCCACTTT. The chain couples TRBV4-2 to TRBJ1-6; D may be TRBD1 (5 bases). Per the germline V gene, CDR1 is LGHNA and CDR2 is YNFKEQ. The CDR3 covers 17 residues.